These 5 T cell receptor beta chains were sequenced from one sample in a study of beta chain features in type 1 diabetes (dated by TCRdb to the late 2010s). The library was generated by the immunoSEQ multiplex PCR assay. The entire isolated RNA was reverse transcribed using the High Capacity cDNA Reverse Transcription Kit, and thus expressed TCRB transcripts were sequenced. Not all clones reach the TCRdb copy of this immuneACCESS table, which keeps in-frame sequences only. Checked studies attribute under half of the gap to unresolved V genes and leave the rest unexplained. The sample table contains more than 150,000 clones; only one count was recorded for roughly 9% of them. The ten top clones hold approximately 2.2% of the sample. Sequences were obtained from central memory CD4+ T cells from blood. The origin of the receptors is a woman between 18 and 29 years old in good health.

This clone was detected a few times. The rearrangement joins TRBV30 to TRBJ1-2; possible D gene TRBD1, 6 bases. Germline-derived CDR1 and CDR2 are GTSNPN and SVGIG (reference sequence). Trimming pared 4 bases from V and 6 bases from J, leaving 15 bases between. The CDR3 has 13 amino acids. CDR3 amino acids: CAWTPRQGNGYTF. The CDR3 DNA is TGTGCCTGGACTCCCCGGCAGGGGAATGGCTACACCTTC.

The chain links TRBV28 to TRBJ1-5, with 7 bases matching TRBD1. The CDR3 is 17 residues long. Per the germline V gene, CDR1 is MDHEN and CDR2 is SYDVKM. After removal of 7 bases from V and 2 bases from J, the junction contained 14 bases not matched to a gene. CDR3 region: CASKAPIRQGGNQPQHF. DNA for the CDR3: TGTGCCAGCAAAGCCCCAATCCGACAGGGTGGCAATCAGCCCCAGCATTTT.

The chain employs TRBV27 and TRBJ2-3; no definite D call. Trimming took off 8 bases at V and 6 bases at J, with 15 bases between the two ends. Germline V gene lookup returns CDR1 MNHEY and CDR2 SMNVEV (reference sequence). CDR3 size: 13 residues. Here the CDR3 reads CASRSERADTQYF. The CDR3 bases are TGTGCCAGCCGGAGCGAGCGCGCGGATACGCAGTATTTT.

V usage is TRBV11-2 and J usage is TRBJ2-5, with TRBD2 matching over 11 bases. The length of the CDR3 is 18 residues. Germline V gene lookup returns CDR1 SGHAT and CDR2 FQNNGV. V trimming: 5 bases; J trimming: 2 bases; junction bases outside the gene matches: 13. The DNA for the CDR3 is TGTGCCAGCAGCCCGTACAGGGGTCTAGCGGGAGGACAAGAGACCCAGTACTTC. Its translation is CASSPYRGLAGGQETQYF.

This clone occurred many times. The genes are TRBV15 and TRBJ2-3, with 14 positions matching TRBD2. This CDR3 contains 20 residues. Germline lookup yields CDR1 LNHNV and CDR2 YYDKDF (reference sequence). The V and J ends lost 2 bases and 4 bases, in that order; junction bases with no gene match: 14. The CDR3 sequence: CATSRPSGLAGGRTSDTQYF. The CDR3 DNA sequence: TGTGCCACCAGCAGACCTTCTGGACTAGCGGGAGGCCGGACTTCAGATACGCAGTATTTT.